This TCR beta chain came from a study of T cell repertoires in cytomegalovirus infection. Notes on the study in general: Across the ex vivo response, the dominant clonotypes were HLA-C-restricted CMV-specific TCR beta clonotypes.

On this clonotype itself: Its antigen remains unknown.

MiXCR, run by TCRdb on the reads, gives a single entry per CDR3 protein. Counted here are just over 300,000 distinct CDR3 sequences, 15% to 20% occurring once; the ten biggest clones make up 12%. The CDR3 totals 15 residues. The germline gives CDR1 LGHNA, CDR2 YSLEER. Trimming removed 3 bases from V and 4 bases from J; junction bases left unmatched: 6. V and J are TRBV4-3 and TRBJ1-5, with 7 nucleotides matching TRBD1. Specimen: PBMCs. This TCR was recovered from a human donor in good health (CMV status not recorded). Some clones in this sample may be carry-over from other donors' samples. The CDR3 is CASSQYLDRNQPQHF. Here the CDR3 DNA reads TGCGCCAGCAGCCAGTATTTGGACAGGAATCAGCCCCAGCATTTT.